This TCR beta chain originates from a study of blood T cell repertoires in COVID-19. Data came from immunoSEQ multiplex PCR; TCRdb stores just in-frame clones and leaves some out. In the table there are 41,000 or so clones, about 85% of which are singletons. Trimming removed 7 bases from V and 4 bases from J, with 37 bases in between. The germline V gene has CDR1 SNHLY and CDR2 FYNNEI. This CDR3 comprises 21 residues. This clonotype was sampled from a man in his fifties or sixties with acute or convalescent COVID-19. The chain joins TRBV2 to TRBJ1-1, with D maybe TRBD1 (6 bases). Input material: peripheral blood. The CDR3 spells CASMGPGPVWLIQGGITEAFF. The CDR3 DNA sequence: TGTGCCAGCATGGGGCCTGGCCCTGTATGGCTTATACAGGGAGGGATCACTGAAGCTTTCTTT.